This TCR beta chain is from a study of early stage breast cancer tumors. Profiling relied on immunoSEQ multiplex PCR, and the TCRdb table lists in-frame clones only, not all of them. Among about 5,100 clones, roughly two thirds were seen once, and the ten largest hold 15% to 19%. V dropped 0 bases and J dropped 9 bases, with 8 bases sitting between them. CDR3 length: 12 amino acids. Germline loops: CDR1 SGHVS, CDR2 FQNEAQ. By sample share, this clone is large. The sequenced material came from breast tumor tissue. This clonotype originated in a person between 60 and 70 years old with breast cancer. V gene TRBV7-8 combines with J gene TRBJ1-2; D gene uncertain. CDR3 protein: CASSLALSSYTF. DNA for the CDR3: TGTGCCAGCAGCTTAGCACTCTCGAGCTACACCTTC.